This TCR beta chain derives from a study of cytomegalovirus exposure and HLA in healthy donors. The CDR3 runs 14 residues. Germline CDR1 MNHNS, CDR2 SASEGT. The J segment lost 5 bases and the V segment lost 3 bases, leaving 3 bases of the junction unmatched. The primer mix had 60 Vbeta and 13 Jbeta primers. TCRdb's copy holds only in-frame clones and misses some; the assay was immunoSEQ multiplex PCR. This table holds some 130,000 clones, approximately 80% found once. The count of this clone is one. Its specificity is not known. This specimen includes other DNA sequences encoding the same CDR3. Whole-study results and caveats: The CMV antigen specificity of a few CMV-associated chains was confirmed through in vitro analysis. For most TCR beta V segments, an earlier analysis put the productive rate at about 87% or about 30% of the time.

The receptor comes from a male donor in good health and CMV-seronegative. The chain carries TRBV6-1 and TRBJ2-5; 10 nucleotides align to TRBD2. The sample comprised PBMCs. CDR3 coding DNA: TGTGCCAGCAGTGAGGCTAGCGGGGGTGAGACCCAGTACTTC. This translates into CASSEASGGETQYF.